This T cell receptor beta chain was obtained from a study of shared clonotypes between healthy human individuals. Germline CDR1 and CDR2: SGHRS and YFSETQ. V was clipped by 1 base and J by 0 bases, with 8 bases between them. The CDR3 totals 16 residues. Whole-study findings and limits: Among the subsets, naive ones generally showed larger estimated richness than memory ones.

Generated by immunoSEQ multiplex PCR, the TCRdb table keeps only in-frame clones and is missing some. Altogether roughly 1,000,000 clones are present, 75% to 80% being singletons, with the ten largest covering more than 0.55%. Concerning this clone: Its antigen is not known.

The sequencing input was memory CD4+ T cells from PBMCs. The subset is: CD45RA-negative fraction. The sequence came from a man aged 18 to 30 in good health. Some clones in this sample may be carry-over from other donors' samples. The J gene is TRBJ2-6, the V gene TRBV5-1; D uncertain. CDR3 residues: CASSLQVYSGANVLTF. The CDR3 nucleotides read TGCGCCAGCAGCTTGCAGGTGTACTCTGGGGCCAACGTCCTGACTTTC.